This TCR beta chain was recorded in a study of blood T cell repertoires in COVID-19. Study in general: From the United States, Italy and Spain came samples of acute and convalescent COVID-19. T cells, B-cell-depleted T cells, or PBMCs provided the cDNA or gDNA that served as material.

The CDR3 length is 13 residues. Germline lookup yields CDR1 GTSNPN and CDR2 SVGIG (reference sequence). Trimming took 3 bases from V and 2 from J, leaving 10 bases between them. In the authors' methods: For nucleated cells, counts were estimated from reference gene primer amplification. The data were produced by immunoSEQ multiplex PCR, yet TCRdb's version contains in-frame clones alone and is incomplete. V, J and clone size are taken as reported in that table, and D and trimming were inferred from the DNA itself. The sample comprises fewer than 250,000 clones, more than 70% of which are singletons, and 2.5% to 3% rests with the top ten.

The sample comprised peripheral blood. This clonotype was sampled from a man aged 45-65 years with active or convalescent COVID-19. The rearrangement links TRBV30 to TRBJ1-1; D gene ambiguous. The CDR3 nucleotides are TGTGCCTGGAGCCCGGGATTTAACACTGAAGCTTTCTTT. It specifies CAWSPGFNTEAFF.